These 4 T cell receptor beta chains were sequenced from one sample in a study of blood T cells in healthy people across ages. A second roughly 7 to 12 cycle PCR used barcoded and J-beta primers. TCRdb independently ran MiXCR on the 5' RACE reads; one entry per CDR3 protein. This sample has about 1.4 million distinct CDR3 sequences; 45% to 70% occur once, and the top ten carry over 6.5%. Sequences were obtained from blood. Receptors were obtained from a man aged 18 to 29 in good health.

V gene TRBV4-3 combines with J gene TRBJ1-2, with D tentatively TRBD1 (5 bases). Germline CDR1 and CDR2: LGHNA and YSLEER. CDR3 length equals 16 residues. Trimming took 1 base from V and 10 from J, leaving 22 bases between them. CDR3 DNA sequence: TGCGCCAGCAGCCAAGGGGGATTGAGGACAAACGGGGACTACACCTTC. This sequence encodes CASSQGGLRTNGDYTF.

The rearrangement joins TRBV6-1 to TRBJ1-2; no reliable D call. The germline V and J ends were trimmed by 8 bases and 5 bases, with 15 bases remaining between them. The CDR3 length is 13 residues. CDR1 MNHNS and CDR2 SASEGT come from the germline V gene. The CDR3 DNA sequence: TGTGCCAGCTTGGGGTACAGCGGTTATGGCTACACCTTC. It codes for CASLGYSGYGYTF.

The chain employs TRBV6-5 and TRBJ2-3, with D uncertain. Germline-derived CDR1 and CDR2 are MNHEY and SVGAGI. Deletions cut 9 bases from V and 4 bases from J, with 20 bases between. The CDR3 length is 15 residues. The CDR3 nucleotides read TGTGCCAGGGTAGCCCCTTCACGGGCGGCAGATACGCAGTATTTT. Encoded protein: CARVAPSRAADTQYF.

In this sample, this clonotype turned up a few times. The V call is TRBV15, the J call TRBJ2-2; D unclear. Per the germline V gene, CDR1 is LNHNV and CDR2 is YYDKDF (reference sequence). Trimming took off 0 bases at V and 7 bases at J, with 3 bases between the two ends. CDR3 size: 12 residues. The CDR3 sequence is CATSRDFGELFF. Here the CDR3 DNA reads TGTGCCACCAGCAGAGATTTCGGGGAGCTGTTTTTT. Looking up the rest from reference TRBV15 and TRBJ2-2 gives the full variable domain: DAMVIQNPRYQVTQFGKPVTLSCSQTLNHNVMYWYQQKSSQAPKLLFHYYDKDFNNEADTPDNFQSRRPNTSFCFLDIRSPGLGDTAMYLCATSRDFGELFFGEGSRLTVL.